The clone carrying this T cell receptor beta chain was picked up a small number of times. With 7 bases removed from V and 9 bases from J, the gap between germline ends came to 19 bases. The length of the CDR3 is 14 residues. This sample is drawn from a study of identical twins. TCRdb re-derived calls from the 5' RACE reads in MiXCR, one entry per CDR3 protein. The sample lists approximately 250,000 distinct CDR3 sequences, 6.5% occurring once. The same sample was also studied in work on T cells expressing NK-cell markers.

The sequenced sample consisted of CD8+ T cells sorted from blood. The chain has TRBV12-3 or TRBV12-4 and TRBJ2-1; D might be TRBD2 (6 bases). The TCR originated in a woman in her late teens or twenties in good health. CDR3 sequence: CASTGTSRHFEQFF. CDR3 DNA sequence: TGTGCCAGCACCGGGACTTCGAGGCATTTTGAGCAGTTCTTC.